These T cell receptor beta chains were read from a single sample in a study of blood T cell repertoires in COVID-19. TCRdb's table, derived via immunoSEQ multiplex PCR, lists solely in-frame clones and lacks some. Among tens of thousands of clones listed, 90% were seen once. Sequences were obtained from peripheral blood. Receptors originate from a woman aged 40 to 50 with active COVID-19. CDR3s include the opening cysteine and the closing phenylalanine or tryptophan. D genes are given only for firm matches. Size is stated for part of the rows, as once, few or many counts, or as a class when the clone is expanded.

. | . | TRBJ2-3 | TRBV25-1 | TGTGCCAGCAGTGAATTTGGCAGGGTAGCAGATACGCAGTATTTT | CASSEFGRVADTQYF
. | TRBD1 | TRBJ1-5 | TRBV19 | TGTGCCAGTAGTGCAACAGGGGGGATCAACAATCAGCCCCAGCATTTT | CASSATGGINNQPQHF
. | . | TRBJ2-6 | TRBV7-9 | TGTGCCAGCAGCCTCCCGGAGGACGGGGCCAACGTCCTGACTTTC | CASSLPEDGANVLTF
. | TRBD2 | TRBJ2-1 | TRBV10-1 | TGCGCCAGCATTTCGGTAGCGGGGGGGCCGGACAATGAGCAGTTCTTC | CASISVAGGPDNEQFF
once | . | TRBJ2-7 | TRBV7-2 | TGTGCCAGCAGCTTATATAGGGGCGAGCAGTACTTC | CASSLYRGEQYF
. | . | TRBJ1-5 | TRBV13 | TGTGCCAGCAGCACCTGGGGGGGGAATCAGCCCCAGCATTTT | CASSTWGGNQPQHF
. | . | TRBJ1-5 | TRBV28 | TGTGCCAGCAGTTTTACAGGGTCCTTTAGGGCCCAGCATTTT | CASSFTGSFRAQHF
. | . | TRBJ2-1 | TRBV7-9 | TGTGCCAGCAGCTTAGGTGGCGGGGCGATCAATGAGCAGTTCTTC | CASSLGGGAINEQFF
. | . | TRBJ2-5 | TRBV5-8 | TGTGCCAGCAGCTTGCGGGGAACTAGTTTCCTTGGGGAGACCCAGTACTTC | CASSLRGTSFLGETQYF
few | TRBD1 | TRBJ1-2 | TRBV7-2 | TGTGCCAGCAGCTTAAGGACAGGCTATGGCTACACCTTC | CASSLRTGYGYTF
. | TRBD1 | TRBJ1-1 | TRBV15 | TGTGCCACCAGACGGGAAACAGGGGGCGCGAACACTGAAGCTTTCTTT | CATRRETGGANTEAFF
. | TRBD1 | TRBJ2-2 | TRBV19 | TGTGCCAGTTTGGACAGGGAAGTAACCGGGGAGCTGTTTTTT | CASLDREVTGELFF
. | . | TRBJ2-1 | TRBV5-1 | TGCGCCAGCAGAGGATTCGGGGGAGGCCGATACAATGAGCAGTTCTTC | CASRGFGGGRYNEQFF
. | TRBD2 | TRBJ2-1 | TRBV4-1 | TGCGCCAGCAGCCACCGCACGACTAGCGGGGGGTCGAATGAGCAGTTCTTC | CASSHRTTSGGSNEQFF
. | TRBD1 | TRBJ2-7 | TRBV9 | TGTGCCAGCAGCGTGAGGGACAGGACCTACGAGCAGTACTTC | CASSVRDRTYEQYF
. | TRBD2 | TRBJ2-5 | TRBV6-2/TRBV6-3 | TGTGCCAGCAGTTACTCGTCTACCACTAGCGGGGGGACGGGGCAAGAGACCCAGTACTTC | CASSYSSTTSGGTGQETQYF
. | TRBD1 | TRBJ1-6 | TRBV19 | TGTGCCAGTAGTCTTAAAAGGGGGCGTAATTCACCCCTCCACTTT | CASSLKRGRNSPLHF
few | . | TRBJ1-2 | TRBV7-9 | TGTGCCAGCAGCCCAGACCCAGGGGAGGGCTATGGCTACACCTTC | CASSPDPGEGYGYTF
. | TRBD1 | TRBJ2-2 | TRBV11-3 | TGTGCCAGCAGTTTGGACAGGGTGAACACCGGGGAGCTGTTTTTT | CASSLDRVNTGELFF
. | TRBD1 | TRBJ1-2 | TRBV9 | TGTGCCAGCAGCGCCGGGGACAGCAGAGGCTACACCTTC | CASSAGDSRGYTF
. | . | TRBJ2-7 | TRBV2 | TGTGCCAGCAGCTCCGAACAGGGCTACGAGCAGTACTTC | CASSSEQGYEQYF
. | TRBD2 | TRBJ2-1 | TRBV6-4 | TGTGCCAGCAGTGACCGTGCGGGGGGTCGGGACGATGAGCAGTTCTTC | CASSDRAGGRDDEQFF
. | TRBD1 | TRBJ1-5 | TRBV7-2 | TGTGCCAGCAGCCAGGGGGATGTGAATCAGCCCCAGCATTTT | CASSQGDVNQPQHF
. | . | TRBJ2-3 | TRBV7-3 | TGTGCCAGCAGCTTAAACGGAGCTGAAACAGATACGCAGTATTTT | CASSLNGAETDTQYF
. | TRBD2 | TRBJ2-1 | TRBV19 | TGTGCCAGTAGCCCGCCCGGACTAGCGGGGGGGGATGAGCAGTTCTTC | CASSPPGLAGGDEQFF
. | TRBD1 | TRBJ2-5 | TRBV12-5 | TGTGCTAGTGGCTGGGGGACAGGAGCTCAAGAGACCCAGTACTTC | CASGWGTGAQETQYF
once | TRBD1 | TRBJ1-6 | TRBV5-1 | TGCGCCAGCAGCTTAAGTGGGGGACAGAGAGGCGAATCACCCCTCCACTTT | CASSLSGGQRGESPLHF
. | TRBD2 | TRBJ2-1 | TRBV7-3 | TGTGCCAGCAGCTCGCTAGCGGGGGAGCAGTTCTTC | CASSSLAGEQFF
. | TRBD1 | TRBJ1-1 | TRBV6-6 | TGTGCCAGCAGTACAAGACAGGGGAACACTGAAGCTTTCTTT | CASSTRQGNTEAFF
. | . | TRBJ1-1 | TRBV19 | TGTGCCAGTAGTTTGTCCCGGAACACTGAAGCTTTCTTT | CASSLSRNTEAFF
. | . | TRBJ1-1 | TRBV10-2 | TGCGCCAGCAGTGGGAGGTCGGGCACTCAGGAAGCTTTCTTT | CASSGRSGTQEAFF
once | . | TRBJ1-4 | TRBV28 | TGTGCCAGCAGTTTAGCCAGGCAGAATGAAAAACTGTTTTTT | CASSLARQNEKLFF
. | TRBD2 | TRBJ2-3 | TRBV7-3 | TGTGCCAGCAGCTCGTTCCCGACTAGCGGCTCCACAGATACGCAGTATTTT | CASSSFPTSGSTDTQYF
. | . | TRBJ1-3 | TRBV11-2 | TGTGCCAGCAGCTTAGAGGCATTTGGAAACACCATATATTTT | CASSLEAFGNTIYF
. | . | TRBJ2-3 | TRBV19 | TGTGCCAGTAGTGGGGGCCCGAGGGGCACAGATACGCAGTATTTT | CASSGGPRGTDTQYF
. | . | TRBJ2-7 | TRBV18 | TGTGCCAGCTCACTCCAGGGAAACGAGCAGTACTTC | CASSLQGNEQYF
. | . | TRBJ1-2 | TRBV6-5 | TGTGCCAGCAGAGCACCGGGAGAGGGCTATGGCTACACCTTC | CASRAPGEGYGYTF
. | TRBD1 | TRBJ1-1 | TRBV7-3 | TGTGCCAGCAGCAAGGACAGGTATGCCGCTGAAGCTTTCTTT | CASSKDRYAAEAFF
. | . | TRBJ2-5 | TRBV11-3 | TGTGCCAGCAGCATTCGTACATCGGGGGACCAAGAGACCCAGTACTTC | CASSIRTSGDQETQYF
once | TRBD2 | TRBJ2-3 | TRBV7-3 | TGTGCCAGCAGCTTAAGCCCGACTAGCGGCACAGATACGCAGTATTTT | CASSLSPTSGTDTQYF
. | TRBD1 | TRBJ2-5 | TRBV29-1 | TGCAGCGGGAAGACAGGGGGCCAAGAGACCCAGTACTTC | CSGKTGGQETQYF
. | TRBD1 | TRBJ2-7 | TRBV27 | TGTGCCAGCAGTCTCATGGGGACAGGGGCCTACGAGCAGTACTTC | CASSLMGTGAYEQYF
. | TRBD2 | TRBJ2-1 | TRBV6-2/TRBV6-3 | TGTGCCAGCAGTTTGGCGGGGGGTCGGGCCAATGAGCAGTTCTTC | CASSLAGGRANEQFF
once | . | TRBJ2-2 | TRBV6-5 | TGTGCCAGCACCCCGGGAGCGAACACCGGGGAGCTGTTTTTT | CASTPGANTGELFF
. | . | TRBJ2-7 | TRBV6-1 | TGTGCCAGCAGTGAAGCCTACGCCACGGGAGACGAGCAGTACTTC | CASSEAYATGDEQYF
few | TRBD1 | TRBJ1-3 | TRBV18 | TGTGCCAGCTCACCGAACCCCGGGACAGATGGAAACACCATATATTTT | CASSPNPGTDGNTIYF
. | TRBD2 | TRBJ2-7 | TRBV3-1/TRBV3-2 | TGTGCCAGCAGCCAAGATGCGGCAGGGCGGGGGGAGCAGTACTTC | CASSQDAAGRGEQYF
. | . | TRBJ2-2 | TRBV11-3 | TGTGCCAGCAGCTTAGAAGGGGGCACCGGGGAGCTGTTTTTT | CASSLEGGTGELFF
. | TRBD1 | TRBJ1-2 | TRBV28 | TGTGCCAGCAGTCCGTTTTCCGGGGTAGGGGGCTTTGGTGGCTACACCTTC | CASSPFSGVGGFGGYTF
. | . | TRBJ1-4 | TRBV5-1 | TGCGCCAGCAGCTTGTCCGGGGTTAATGAAAAACTGTTTTTT | CASSLSGVNEKLFF